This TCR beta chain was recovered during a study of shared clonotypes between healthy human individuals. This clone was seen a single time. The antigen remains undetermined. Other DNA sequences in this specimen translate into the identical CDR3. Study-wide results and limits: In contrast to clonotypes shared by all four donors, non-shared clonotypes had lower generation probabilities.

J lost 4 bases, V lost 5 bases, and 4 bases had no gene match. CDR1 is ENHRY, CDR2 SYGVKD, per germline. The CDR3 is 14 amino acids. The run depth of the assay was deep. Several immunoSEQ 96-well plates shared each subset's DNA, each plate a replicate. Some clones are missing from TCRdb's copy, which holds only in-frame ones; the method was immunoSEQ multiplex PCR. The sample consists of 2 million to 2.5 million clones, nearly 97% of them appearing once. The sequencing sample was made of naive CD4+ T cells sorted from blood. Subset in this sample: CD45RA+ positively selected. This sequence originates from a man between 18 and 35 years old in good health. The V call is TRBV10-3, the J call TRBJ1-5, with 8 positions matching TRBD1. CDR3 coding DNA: TGTGCCATCAGTACCGACAGGGGAAATCAGCCCCAGCATTTT. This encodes CAISTDRGNQPQHF.